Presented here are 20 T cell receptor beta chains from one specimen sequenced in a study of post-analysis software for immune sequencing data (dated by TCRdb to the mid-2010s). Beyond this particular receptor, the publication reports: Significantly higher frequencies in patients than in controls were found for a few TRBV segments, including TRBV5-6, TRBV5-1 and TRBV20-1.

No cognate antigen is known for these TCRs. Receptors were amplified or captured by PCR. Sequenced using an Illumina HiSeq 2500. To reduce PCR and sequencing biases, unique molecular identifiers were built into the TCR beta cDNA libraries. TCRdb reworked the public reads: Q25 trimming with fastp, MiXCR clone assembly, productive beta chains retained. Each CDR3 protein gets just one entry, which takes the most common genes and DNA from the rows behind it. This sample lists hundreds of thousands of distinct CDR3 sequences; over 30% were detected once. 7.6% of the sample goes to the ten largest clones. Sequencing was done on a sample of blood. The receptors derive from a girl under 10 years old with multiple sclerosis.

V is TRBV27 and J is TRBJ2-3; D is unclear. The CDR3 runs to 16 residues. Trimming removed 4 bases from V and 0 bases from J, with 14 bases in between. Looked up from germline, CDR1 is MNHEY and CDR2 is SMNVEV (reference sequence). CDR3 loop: CASSSVAVSSTDTQYF. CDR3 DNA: TGTGCCAGCAGTTCCGTGGCAGTGTCTAGCACAGATACGCAGTATTTT.

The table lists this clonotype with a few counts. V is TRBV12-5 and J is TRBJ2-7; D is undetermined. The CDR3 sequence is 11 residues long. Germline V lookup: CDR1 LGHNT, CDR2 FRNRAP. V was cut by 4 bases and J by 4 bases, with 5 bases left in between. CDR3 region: CASGSLYEQYF. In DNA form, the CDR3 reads TGTGCTAGTGGTTCCTTATACGAGCAGTACTTC.

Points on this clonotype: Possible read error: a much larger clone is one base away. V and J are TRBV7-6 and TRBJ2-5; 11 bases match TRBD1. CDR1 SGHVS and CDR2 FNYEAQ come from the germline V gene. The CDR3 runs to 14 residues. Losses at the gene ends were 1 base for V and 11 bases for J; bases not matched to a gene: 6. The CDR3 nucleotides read TGTGCCAGCAGCTTAGGGACAGGGGGCTACGGGCAGTACTTC. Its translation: CASSLGTGGYGQYF. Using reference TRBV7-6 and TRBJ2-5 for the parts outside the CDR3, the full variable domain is GAGVSQSPRYKVTKRGQDVALRCDPISGHVSLYWYRQALGQGPEFLTYFNYEAQQDKSGLPNDRFSAERPEGSISTLTIQRTEQRDSAMYRCASSLGTGGYGQYFGPGTRLLVL.

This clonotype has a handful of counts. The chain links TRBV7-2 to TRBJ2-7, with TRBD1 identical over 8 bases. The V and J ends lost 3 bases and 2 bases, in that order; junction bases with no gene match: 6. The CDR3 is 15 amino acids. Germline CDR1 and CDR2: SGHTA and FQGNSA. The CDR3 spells CASSFGGQAAYEQYF. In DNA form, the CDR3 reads TGTGCCAGCAGCTTCGGGGGACAGGCGGCCTACGAGCAGTACTTC.

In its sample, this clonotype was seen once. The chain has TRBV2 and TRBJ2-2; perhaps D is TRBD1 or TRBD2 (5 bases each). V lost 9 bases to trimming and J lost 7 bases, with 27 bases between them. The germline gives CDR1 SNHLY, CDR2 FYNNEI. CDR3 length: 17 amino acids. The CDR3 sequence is CASDLLSGLGKGGELFF. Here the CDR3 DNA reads TGTGCCAGTGACCTCTTATCGGGGCTAGGAAAAGGCGGGGAGCTGTTTTTT.

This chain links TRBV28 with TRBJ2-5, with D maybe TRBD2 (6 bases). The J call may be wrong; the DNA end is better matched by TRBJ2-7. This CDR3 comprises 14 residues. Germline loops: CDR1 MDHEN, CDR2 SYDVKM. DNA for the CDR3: TGTGCCAGCAGTTTGGAGGGGATTCTCTACGAGCAGTACTTC. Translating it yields CASSLEGILYEQYF.

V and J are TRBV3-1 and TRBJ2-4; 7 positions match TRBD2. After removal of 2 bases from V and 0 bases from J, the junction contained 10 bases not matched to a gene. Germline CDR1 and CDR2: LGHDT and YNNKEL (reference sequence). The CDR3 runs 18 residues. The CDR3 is CASSQSPPGRVAKNIQYF. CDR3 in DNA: TGTGCCAGCAGCCAATCCCCCCCGGGGAGGGTAGCCAAAAACATTCAGTACTTC.

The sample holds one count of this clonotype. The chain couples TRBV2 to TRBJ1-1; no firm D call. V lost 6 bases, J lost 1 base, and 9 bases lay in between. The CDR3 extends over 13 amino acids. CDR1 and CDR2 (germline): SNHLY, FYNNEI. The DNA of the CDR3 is TGTGCCAGCAGGTCGACGGCGAACACTGAAGCTTTCTTT. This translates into CASRSTANTEAFF.

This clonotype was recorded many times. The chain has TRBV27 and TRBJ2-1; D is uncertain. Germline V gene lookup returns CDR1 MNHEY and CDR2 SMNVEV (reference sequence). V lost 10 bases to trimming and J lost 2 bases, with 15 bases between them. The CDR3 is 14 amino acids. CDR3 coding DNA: TGTGCCACCGGTTTGCTAGAAACCTACAATGAGCAGTTCTTC. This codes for CATGLLETYNEQFF.

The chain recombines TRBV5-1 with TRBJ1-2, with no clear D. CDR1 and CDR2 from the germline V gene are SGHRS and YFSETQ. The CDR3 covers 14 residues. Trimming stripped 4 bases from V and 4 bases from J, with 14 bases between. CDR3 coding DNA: TGCGCCAGCAGCCAAGATCTTTCGGGCTATGGCTACACCTTC. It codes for CASSQDLSGYGYTF.

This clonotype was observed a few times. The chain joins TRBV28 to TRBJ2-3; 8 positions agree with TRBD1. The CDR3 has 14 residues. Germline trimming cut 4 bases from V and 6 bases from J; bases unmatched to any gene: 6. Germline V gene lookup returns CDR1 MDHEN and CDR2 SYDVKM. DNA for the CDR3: TGTGCCAGCAGTTCGCCAGGGGGCCCGGATACGCAGTATTTT. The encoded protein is CASSSPGGPDTQYF.

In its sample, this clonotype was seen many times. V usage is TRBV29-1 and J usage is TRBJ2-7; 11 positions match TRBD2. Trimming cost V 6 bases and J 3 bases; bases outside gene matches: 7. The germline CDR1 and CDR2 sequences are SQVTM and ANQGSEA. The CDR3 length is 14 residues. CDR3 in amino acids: CSVIAGGPYYEQYF. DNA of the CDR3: TGCAGCGTAATAGCGGGGGGGCCGTACTACGAGCAGTACTTC.

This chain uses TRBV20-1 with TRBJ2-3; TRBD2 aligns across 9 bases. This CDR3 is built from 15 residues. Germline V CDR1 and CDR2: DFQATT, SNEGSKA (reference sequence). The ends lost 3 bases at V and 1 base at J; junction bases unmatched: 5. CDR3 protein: CSASERGAGTDTQYF. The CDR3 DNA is TGCAGTGCTAGTGAGCGGGGGGCAGGCACAGATACGCAGTATTTT.

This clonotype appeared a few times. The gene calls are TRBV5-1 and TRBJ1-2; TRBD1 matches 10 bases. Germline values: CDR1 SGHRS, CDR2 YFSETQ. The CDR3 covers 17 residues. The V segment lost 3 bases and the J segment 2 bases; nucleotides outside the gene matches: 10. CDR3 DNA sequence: TGCGCCAGCAGCTATAAAAAGGGGACAGGGGAGAACTATGGCTACACCTTC. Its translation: CASSYKKGTGENYGYTF.

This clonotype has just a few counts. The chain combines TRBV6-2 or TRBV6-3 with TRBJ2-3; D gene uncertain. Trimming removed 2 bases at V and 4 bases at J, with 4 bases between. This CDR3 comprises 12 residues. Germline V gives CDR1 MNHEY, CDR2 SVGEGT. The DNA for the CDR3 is TGTGCCAGCAGTTACCCCGCAGATACGCAGTATTTT. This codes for CASSYPADTQYF.

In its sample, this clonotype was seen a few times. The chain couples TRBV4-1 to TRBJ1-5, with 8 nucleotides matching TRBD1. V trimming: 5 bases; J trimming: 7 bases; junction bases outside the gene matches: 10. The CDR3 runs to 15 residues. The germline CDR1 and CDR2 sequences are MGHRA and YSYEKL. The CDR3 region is CASSIRPTGEQPQHF. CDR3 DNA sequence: TGCGCCAGCAGCATAAGACCGACAGGGGAACAGCCCCAGCATTTT.

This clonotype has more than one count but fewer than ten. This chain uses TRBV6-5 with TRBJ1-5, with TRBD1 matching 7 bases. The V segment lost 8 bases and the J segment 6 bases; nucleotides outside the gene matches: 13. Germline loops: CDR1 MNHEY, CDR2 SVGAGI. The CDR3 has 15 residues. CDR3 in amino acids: CASSREGAPGQPQHF. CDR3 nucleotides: TGTGCCAGCTCAAGAGAGGGGGCGCCGGGTCAGCCCCAGCATTTT.

The CDR3 loop reads CASSLVAGESTDTQYF. In nucleotides, the CDR3 is TGTGCCAGCAGTTTGGTGGCAGGGGAAAGCACAGATACGCAGTATTTT. The chain carries TRBV28 and TRBJ2-3; a weak D match, TRBD1 (6 bases). Between the trimmed V and J ends, which lost 3 bases and 0 bases, there was a span of 13 bases. This CDR3 is 16 amino acids long. CDR1 is MDHEN, CDR2 SYDVKM, per germline.

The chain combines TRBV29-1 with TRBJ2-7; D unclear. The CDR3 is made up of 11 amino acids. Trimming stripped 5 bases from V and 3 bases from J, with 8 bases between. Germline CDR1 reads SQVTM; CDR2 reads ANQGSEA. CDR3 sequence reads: CSVQGYYEQYF. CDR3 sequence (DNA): TGCAGCGTTCAAGGTTACTACGAGCAGTACTTC.

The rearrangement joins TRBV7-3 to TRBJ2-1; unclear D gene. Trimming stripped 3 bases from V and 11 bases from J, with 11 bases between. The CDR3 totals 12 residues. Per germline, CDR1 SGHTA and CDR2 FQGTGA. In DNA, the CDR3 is TGTGCCAGCAGCTTCCTTTCCACCCAGCAGTTCTTC. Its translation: CASSFLSTQQFF.